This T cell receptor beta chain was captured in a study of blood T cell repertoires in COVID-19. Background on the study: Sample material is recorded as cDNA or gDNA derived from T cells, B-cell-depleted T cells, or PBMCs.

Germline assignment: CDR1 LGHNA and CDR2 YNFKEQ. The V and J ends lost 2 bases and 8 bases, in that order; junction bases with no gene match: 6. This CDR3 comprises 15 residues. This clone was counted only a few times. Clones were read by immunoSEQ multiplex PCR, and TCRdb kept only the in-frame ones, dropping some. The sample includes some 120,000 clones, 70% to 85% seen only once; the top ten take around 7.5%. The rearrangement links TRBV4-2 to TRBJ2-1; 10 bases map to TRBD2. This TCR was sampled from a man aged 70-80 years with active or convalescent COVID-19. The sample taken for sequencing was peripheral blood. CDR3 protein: CASSQRDTSGDEQFF. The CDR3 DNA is TGTGCCAGCAGCCAACGCGATACTAGCGGGGATGAGCAGTTCTTC.